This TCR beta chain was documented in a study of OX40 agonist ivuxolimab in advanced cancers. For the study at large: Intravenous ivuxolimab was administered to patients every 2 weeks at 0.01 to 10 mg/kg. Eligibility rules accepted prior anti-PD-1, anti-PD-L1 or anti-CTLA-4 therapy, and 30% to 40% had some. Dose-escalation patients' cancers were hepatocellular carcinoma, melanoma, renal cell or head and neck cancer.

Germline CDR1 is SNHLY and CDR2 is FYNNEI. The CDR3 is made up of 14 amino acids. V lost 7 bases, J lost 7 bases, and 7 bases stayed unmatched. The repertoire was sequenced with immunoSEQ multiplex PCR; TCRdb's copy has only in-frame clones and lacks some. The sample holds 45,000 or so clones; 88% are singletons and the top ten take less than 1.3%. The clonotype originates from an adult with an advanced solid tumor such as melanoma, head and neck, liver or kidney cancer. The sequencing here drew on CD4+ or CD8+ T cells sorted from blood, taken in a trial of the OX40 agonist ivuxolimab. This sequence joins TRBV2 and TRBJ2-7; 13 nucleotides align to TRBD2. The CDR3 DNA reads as TGTGCCAGCAAACCGGGACTAGCGGGAACTGAGCAGTACTTC. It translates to CASKPGLAGTEQYF.